Listed here are 29 T cell receptor beta chains from one sample, sequenced in a study of T cells in Graves' hyperthyroidism and ophthalmopathy. The investigators amplified TCR beta CDR3 regions from RNA transcripts. The TCR CDR3 was amplified in a first-round RT-PCR using the HTBI primer set. TCRdb redid the calling of the multiplex PCR reads with MiXCR, one entry per CDR3 protein. The table shows around 450,000 distinct CDR3 sequences, with approximately 14% occurring only once. Sequenced material: blood. The receptors were gathered from a woman between 18 and 29 years old with Graves' hyperthyroidism.

In its sample, this clonotype was seen a few times. The CDR3 spells CASSPPLGQGVLGEQYF. The CDR3 nucleotides are TGTGCCAGCTCACCACCTCTTGGACAGGGGGTATTAGGGGAGCAGTACTTC. The chain recombines TRBV18 with TRBJ2-7, with TRBD1 identical over 10 bases. V gave up 0 bases and J gave up 7 bases; unmatched junction bases: 12. The CDR3 is 17 residues long. Germline-derived CDR1 and CDR2 are KGHSH and LQKENI.

This clonotype was seen more than once but under ten times. This may stem from a read error, because a much larger clone lies one nucleotide away. The rearrangement joins TRBV15 to TRBJ1-5; 8 bases fit TRBD1. Germline trimming cut 1 base from V and 2 bases from J; bases unmatched to any gene: 7. The CDR3 sequence is 17 residues long. Germline loops: CDR1 LNHNV, CDR2 YYDKDF (reference sequence). Here the CDR3 reads CATSRVDRGWGNQPQHF. DNA of the CDR3: TGTGCCACCAGCAGAGTCGACAGGGGATGGGGCAATCAGCCCCAGCATTTT.

This clonotype occurred many times. V and J are TRBV20-1 and TRBJ2-5, with 8 nucleotides matching TRBD2. The J segment lost 4 bases and the V segment lost 5 bases, leaving 15 bases of the junction unmatched. Germline V gene lookup returns CDR1 DFQATT and CDR2 SNEGSKA (reference sequence). This CDR3 comprises 16 residues. CDR3 in DNA: TGCAGTGCTGGGAAAACTAGCGGAGGAACTGGAGAGACCCAGTACTTC. As protein: CSAGKTSGGTGETQYF.

This clonotype has a count of ten or more. This rearrangement joins TRBV6-1 to TRBJ2-2; unclear D gene. Deletions cut 5 bases from V and 7 bases from J, with 11 bases between. CDR1 is MNHNS, CDR2 SASEGT, per germline. The CDR3 runs to 13 residues. DNA of the CDR3: TGTGCCAGCAGTTTTAGAAAGGGCGGGGAGCTGTTTTTT. It encodes CASSFRKGGELFF.

This clonotype was seen repeatedly, ten times or more. V is TRBV11-3 and J is TRBJ1-4; D uncertain. Looked up from germline, CDR1 is SGHNT and CDR2 is YENEEA. This CDR3 contains 19 residues. V lost 1 base and J 5 bases, leaving 23 bases between the germline ends. CDR3 DNA: TGTGCCAGCAGCTTAGTGGGCCTGAAACAGAGGACTGACAATGAAAAACTGTTTTTT. It is translated as CASSLVGLKQRTDNEKLFF.

Concerning this clonotype itself: One base away lies a much larger clone, so this may be a sequencing read error. This chain uses TRBV2 with TRBJ2-6; D assignment may be TRBD1 or TRBD2 (5 bases each). This CDR3 is 16 amino acids long. V was pared by 6 bases and J by 0 bases, with 12 bases between. CDR1 SNHLY and CDR2 FYNNEI come from the germline V gene. The CDR3 DNA follows: TGTGCCAGCAGGGGGACCAGCCCCTCTGGGGCCAACGTCCTGACTTTC. Translation: CASRGTSPSGANVLTF.

In regard to this clonotype: This may arise from a read error, as a much more abundant clone is one base away. The chain is built from TRBV27 and TRBJ2-7; 10 positions agree with TRBD2. CDR1 and CDR2 (germline): MNHEY, SMNVEV (reference sequence). CDR3 length: 19 amino acids. The J segment lost 0 bases and the V segment lost 4 bases, leaving 15 bases of the junction unmatched. The CDR3 DNA follows: TGTGCCAGCAGTTCCCGAGGGGCCGGGACTAGCGAGAGCTCCTACGAGCAGTACTTC. It specifies CASSSRGAGTSESSYEQYF.

This clonotype was counted ten times or more. J is TRBJ2-1 and V is TRBV20-1, with 7 bases fitting TRBD2. The germline gives CDR1 DFQATT, CDR2 SNEGSKA (reference sequence). This CDR3 comprises 14 residues. Germline trimming cut 7 bases from V and 6 bases from J; bases unmatched to any gene: 12. The CDR3: CSGREGGGGNEQFF. The CDR3 DNA reads TGCAGTGGCAGGGAGGGAGGCGGGGGCAATGAGCAGTTCTTC.

At least ten counts were recorded for this clonotype. The chain carries TRBV28 and TRBJ2-2; TRBD1 matches at 7 bases. The CDR3 contains 17 residues. Germline CDR1 is MDHEN and CDR2 is SYDVKM. Trimming removed 3 bases from V and 8 bases from J; junction bases left unmatched: 15. CDR3 sequence reads: CASSFYGDSSGGGELFF. DNA for the CDR3: TGTGCCAGCAGTTTCTATGGGGACAGCTCCGGCGGGGGGGAGCTGTTTTTT.

In this sample, this clonotype turned up many times. V and J are TRBV12-3 or TRBV12-4 and TRBJ2-4; TRBD1 matches at 10 bases. V lost 3 bases and J lost 6; bases outside the gene matches: 2. This CDR3 is built from 14 residues. CDR3 nucleotides: TGTGCCAGCAGTTTGACAGGGGGCCCAAACATTCAGTACTTC. Residues: CASSLTGGPNIQYF.

This clonotype was counted at least ten times. The chain carries TRBV15 and TRBJ1-5, with D unclear. Between the trimmed V and J ends, which lost 3 bases and 2 bases, there was a span of 17 bases. There are 17 residues in the CDR3. Germline V lookup: CDR1 LNHNV, CDR2 YYDKDF (reference sequence). The CDR3 loop is CATSRPSWEGGNQPQHF. CDR3 DNA: TGTGCCACCAGCAGGCCTAGTTGGGAGGGAGGCAATCAGCCCCAGCATTTT.

This sequence joins TRBV7-2 and TRBJ1-1; D might be TRBD1 (5 bases). This CDR3 is built from 15 residues. Trimming pared 1 base from V and 1 base from J, leaving 10 bases between. The germline CDR1 and CDR2 sequences are SGHTA and FQGNSA. CDR3 residues: CASSLGGGGNTEAFF. The DNA of the CDR3 is TGTGCCAGCAGCTTAGGGGGGGGGGGGAACACTGAAGCTTTCTTT.

The DNA of the CDR3 is TGTGCCAGCATCCGGGACAGGGAATTGGAAGAGACCCAGTACTTC. Translating it yields CASIRDRELEETQYF. The chain has TRBV2 and TRBJ2-5; 9 positions agree with TRBD1. Germline V gene data show CDR1 as SNHLY and CDR2 as FYNNEI. The CDR3 extends over 15 amino acids. The V gene end was trimmed by 7 bases and the J gene end by 3 bases; junction bases not matched to a gene: 9.

This clonotype has at least ten counts. The V gene is TRBV12-3 or TRBV12-4, the J gene TRBJ2-2, with D perhaps TRBD2 (7 bases). V dropped 0 bases and J dropped 7 bases, with 12 bases sitting between them. CDR3 length equals 15 residues. The CDR3 coding sequence is TGTGCCAGCAGTTTAGCGGGGGGGGCGGACGGGGAGCTGTTTTTT. Translating it yields CASSLAGGADGELFF.

This clonotype has at least ten counts. This chain joins TRBV27 and TRBJ1-3; perhaps TRBD1 as D (5 bases). V was pared by 6 bases and J by 0 bases, with 9 bases between. CDR1 is MNHEY, CDR2 SMNVEV, per germline (reference sequence). This CDR3 has 14 residues. For the CDR3, the DNA is TGTGCCAGCAGCGAGGGGTTCTCTGGAAACACCATATATTTT. This sequence encodes CASSEGFSGNTIYF.

This clonotype has at least ten counts. The rearrangement uses TRBV2 and TRBJ2-1; no definite D call. CDR1 is SNHLY, CDR2 FYNNEI, per germline. The CDR3 is 15 amino acids. Trimming shortened V by 5 bases and J by 2 bases, and 13 bases separated the two germline ends. In DNA form, the CDR3 reads TGTGCCAGCAGTATTGACACTTGGACCTACAATGAGCAGTTCTTC. Its translation: CASSIDTWTYNEQFF.

This clonotype has at least ten counts. CDR3 DNA: TGTGCCAGCAGTGAAATAGCGGGGGACACAGATACGCAGTATTTT. Amino acids: CASSEIAGDTDTQYF. V and J are TRBV6-4 and TRBJ2-3, with 9 bases lining up with TRBD2. V lost 3 bases, J lost 2 bases, and 3 bases stayed unmatched. The CDR3 consists of 15 residues. Germline lookup yields CDR1 MRHNA and CDR2 SNTAGT.

This clonotype was counted a few times. The CDR3 region is CASSLGEASTDTQYF. CDR3 sequence (DNA): TGCGCCAGCAGCTTGGGGGAGGCGAGCACAGATACGCAGTATTTT. The V call is TRBV5-1, the J call TRBJ2-3; D is perhaps TRBD2 (6 bases). The CDR3 length is 15 residues. Trimming shortened V by 0 bases and J by 0 bases, and 8 bases separated the two germline ends. The germline V gene encodes CDR1 SGHRS and CDR2 YFSETQ.

This clonotype appeared many times. This chain joins TRBV7-8 and TRBJ1-5; D gene ambiguous. Germline-derived CDR1 and CDR2 are SGHVS and FQNEAQ. Trimming removed 2 bases from V and 2 bases from J, with 13 bases in between. The CDR3 totals 16 residues. This CDR3 is CASSLRKAGGNQPQHF. CDR3 in DNA: TGTGCCAGCAGCTTACGCAAGGCCGGGGGCAATCAGCCCCAGCATTTT. The full variable domain, with the rest looked up from reference TRBV7-8 and TRBJ1-5, is GAGVSQSPRYKVAKRGQDVALRCDPISGHVSLFWYQQALGQGPEFLTYFQNEAQLDKSGLPSDRFFAERPEGSVSTLKIQRTQQEDSAVYLCASSLRKAGGNQPQHFGDGTRLSIL.

This clonotype was counted ten times or more. The chain combines TRBV5-6 with TRBJ1-2; D is uncertain. Looked up from germline, CDR1 is SGHDT and CDR2 is YYEEEE. This CDR3 has 12 amino acids. Trimming took off 3 bases at V and 8 bases at J, with 11 bases between the two ends. For the CDR3, the DNA is TGTGCCAGCAGCTCAGGCCGCGGGGGCTACACCTTC. It codes for CASSSGRGGYTF.

This clonotype came up many times. The chain uses TRBV10-3 and TRBJ1-3; D is possibly TRBD1 (5 bases). The CDR3 runs to 17 residues. Germline assignment: CDR1 ENHRY and CDR2 SYGVKD. V shed 3 bases and J shed 0 bases, with 15 bases lying between them. The CDR3 is CAISDLLQGFSGNTIYF. CDR3 in DNA: TGTGCCATCAGTGACCTGCTCCAGGGATTCTCTGGAAACACCATATATTTT.

V is TRBV2 and J is TRBJ2-7, with TRBD2 matching 13 bases. Looked up from germline, CDR1 is SNHLY and CDR2 is FYNNEI. J was trimmed by 4 bases and V by 5 bases; bases with no gene match: 8. The CDR3 loop spans 16 amino acids. The CDR3 loop is CASSWTSGGGRYEQYF. The CDR3 region has the DNA TGTGCCAGCAGTTGGACTAGCGGGGGAGGACGGTACGAGCAGTACTTC.

This clonotype was detected ten times or more. The chain couples TRBV3-1 to TRBJ1-2; the D is unclear. V was clipped by 2 bases and J by 5 bases, with 12 bases between them. CDR1 is LGHDT and CDR2 is YNNKEL in the germline V gene (reference sequence). The CDR3 runs to 14 residues. This chain's CDR3 is CASSQKSGKYGYTF. In DNA form, the CDR3 reads TGTGCCAGCAGCCAAAAGAGTGGCAAATATGGCTACACCTTC.

This clonotype appeared many times. This chain links TRBV7-6 with TRBJ2-7, with D uncertain. This CDR3 has 14 amino acids. Germline loops: CDR1 SGHVS, CDR2 FNYEAQ. V dropped 1 base and J dropped 0 bases, with 7 bases sitting between them. The CDR3 spells CASSLGDDSYEQYF. The CDR3 bases are TGTGCCAGCAGCTTAGGAGATGACTCCTACGAGCAGTACTTC.

This clonotype was seen at least ten times. The V and J genes are TRBV3-1 and TRBJ1-2, with D possibly being TRBD1 (6 bases). Germline V gene sequence: CDR1 LGHDT, CDR2 YNNKEL (reference sequence). The CDR3 loop spans 15 amino acids. Trimming cost V 3 bases and J 3 bases, with 14 bases left between them. This chain's CDR3 is CASSQGAGAHYGYTF. CDR3 bases: TGTGCCAGCAGCCAGGGGGCAGGGGCACACTATGGCTACACCTTC.

This clonotype has at least ten counts. This chain joins TRBV30 and TRBJ2-7; D unclear. Trimming took 0 bases from V and 1 from J, leaving 10 bases between them. CDR1 and CDR2 (germline): GTSNPN, SVGIG (reference sequence). This CDR3 comprises 14 residues. In DNA, the CDR3 is TGTGCCTGGAGTGTACTTAGAGGATCCTACGAGCAGTACTTC. This encodes CAWSVLRGSYEQYF.

This clonotype was recorded at least ten times. This rearrangement joins TRBV18 to TRBJ1-2; D unresolved. This CDR3 is 13 amino acids long. Germline V CDR1 and CDR2: KGHSH, LQKENI. Trimming pared 5 bases from V and 6 bases from J, leaving 13 bases between. The CDR3 nucleotides are TGTGCCAGCTCAGCCCATATTGGCGATGGCTACACCTTC. Translating gives CASSAHIGDGYTF. The whole variable domain, filled in from reference TRBV18 and TRBJ1-2, reads NAGVMQNPRHLVRRRGQEARLRCSPMKGHSHVYWYRQLPEEGLKFMVYLQKENIIDESGMPKERFSAEFPKEGPSILRIQQVVRGDSAAYFCASSAHIGDGYTFGSGTRLTVV.

The chain employs TRBV27 and TRBJ1-2; D gene unclear. Deletions cut 5 bases from V and 5 bases from J, with 24 bases between. CDR1 is MNHEY and CDR2 is SMNVEV in the germline V gene (reference sequence). The CDR3 runs to 17 residues. This chain's CDR3 is CASSQTAGIPNSYGYTF. The CDR3 nucleotides are TGTGCCAGCAGTCAGACCGCCGGGATCCCAAATTCATATGGCTACACCTTC.

This clonotype occurred many times. This sequence joins TRBV11-3 and TRBJ2-1, with D uncertain. The CDR3 runs to 15 residues. Between the trimmed V and J ends, which lost 3 bases and 0 bases, there was a span of 9 bases. Per the germline V gene, CDR1 is SGHNT and CDR2 is YENEEA. The CDR3 DNA sequence: TGTGCCAGCAGCTTTGGTCAGAGCTCCTACAATGAGCAGTTCTTC. Its protein product is CASSFGQSSYNEQFF.